The clone carrying this T cell receptor (beta chain) was seen at least ten times. Its specificity is unknown. Attachment of unique molecular identifiers to individual cDNA molecules was performed. TCRdb reprocessed the 5' RACE reads with MiXCR, giving one entry per CDR3 protein. The data contain some 28,000 distinct CDR3 sequences, roughly 5.8% of them singletons. The sample is drawn from a study of early T cells in non-severe SARS-CoV-2 infection. Study results and limitations: VDJdb matching, biased toward anti-spike CD8 responses, missed private and CD4 specificities.

This CDR3 is built from 15 residues. Germline V gene data show CDR1 as SGHVS and CDR2 as FNYEAQ. V was pared by 2 bases and J by 5 bases, with 14 bases between. This TCR was recovered from an adult who was a healthcare worker with PCR-confirmed SARS-CoV-2 infection or an uninfected control (not recorded which). The chain carries TRBV7-6 and TRBJ2-3; D remains unclear. The sample taken for sequencing was whole blood. The CDR3 nucleotides are TGTGCCAGCAGCTTACTTTCCGGGCAGGAAGATACGCAGTATTTT. It yields the protein CASSLLSGQEDTQYF.